A selection of T cell receptor beta chains follows, all from one sample in a study of cytomegalovirus exposure and HLA in healthy donors. Clones were sequenced by immunoSEQ multiplex PCR, and TCRdb holds only the in-frame ones, with some missing. The repertoire holds about 170,000 clones, approximately 80% seen once, with 0.77% in the top ten. Material for sequencing was PBMCs. These receptors all come from a young woman in good health and CMV-seronegative. The CDR3 runs from the conserved cysteine through the conserved F or W. D genes are given only for firm matches. Where a row states a size, it is once, few, many or the class of an expanded clone; other rows omit it.

V gene: TRBV6-5; D gene: TRBD2; J gene: TRBJ2-1; clone size: NA; CDR3 DNA: TGTGCCAGAACGACTAGCACCCCTCTCAATGAGCAGTTCTTC; CDR3 protein: CARTTSTPLNEQFF
V gene: TRBV29-1; D gene: NA; J gene: TRBJ2-7; clone size: NA; CDR3 DNA: TGCAGCGTATATACAGGGACGGGTTACGAGCAGTACTTC; CDR3 protein: CSVYTGTGYEQYF
V gene: TRBV12-5; D gene: TRBD1; J gene: TRBJ2-2; clone size: NA; CDR3 DNA: TGTGCTAGTGGTTTGGTACCTGAGGGGGCACGCGGGGAGCTGTTTTTT; CDR3 protein: CASGLVPEGARGELFF
V gene: TRBV5-1; D gene: NA; J gene: TRBJ2-1; clone size: few; CDR3 DNA: TGCGCCAGCAGCTTGATCAGGGGTCCCTCCTACAATGAGCAGTTCTTC; CDR3 protein: CASSLIRGPSYNEQFF
V gene: TRBV7-9; D gene: NA; J gene: TRBJ1-4; clone size: NA; CDR3 DNA: TGTGCCAGCACCCAGAAGGAGTTTGCAACTAATGAAAAACTGTTTTTT; CDR3 protein: CASTQKEFATNEKLFF
V gene: TRBV18; D gene: TRBD1; J gene: TRBJ2-1; clone size: NA; CDR3 DNA: TGTGCCAGCTCACCAACGAGGGGGCTCGGCAATGAGCAGTTCTTC; CDR3 protein: CASSPTRGLGNEQFF
V gene: TRBV19; D gene: TRBD2; J gene: TRBJ2-7; clone size: NA; CDR3 DNA: TGTGCCAGTAGTACGGGACTAGCGGGATGGTACGAGCAGTACTTC; CDR3 protein: CASSTGLAGWYEQYF
V gene: TRBV7-2; D gene: NA; J gene: TRBJ1-1; clone size: NA; CDR3 DNA: TGTGCCAGCAGTTACAGAGAGCTGAACACTGAAGCTTTCTTT; CDR3 protein: CASSYRELNTEAFF
V gene: TRBV4-3; D gene: TRBD2; J gene: TRBJ2-7; clone size: NA; CDR3 DNA: TGCGCCAGCAGCCAGTATGGACTAGCGGGACTCTCCTACGAGCAGTACTTC; CDR3 protein: CASSQYGLAGLSYEQYF
V gene: TRBV7-9; D gene: NA; J gene: TRBJ2-5; clone size: NA; CDR3 DNA: TGTGCCAGCAGCTTAGCGGGAGGAAGTGAGACCCAGTACTTC; CDR3 protein: CASSLAGGSETQYF
V gene: TRBV7-2; D gene: TRBD1; J gene: TRBJ2-1; clone size: NA; CDR3 DNA: TGTGCCAGCAGGGGGGGGACAGGGGGCTACAATGAGCAGTTCTTC; CDR3 protein: CASRGGTGGYNEQFF
V gene: TRBV4-1; D gene: TRBD2; J gene: TRBJ2-1; clone size: NA; CDR3 DNA: TGCGCCAGCAGCCAAGAAGGTAGCGGGAGGGCCGGGGGGGTATACAATGAGCAGTTCTTC; CDR3 protein: CASSQEGSGRAGGVYNEQFF
V gene: TRBV5-1; D gene: NA; J gene: TRBJ2-5; clone size: NA; CDR3 DNA: TGCGCCAGCAGCGCTACAGGGAAAGAGACCCAGTACTTC; CDR3 protein: CASSATGKETQYF
V gene: TRBV4-3; D gene: NA; J gene: TRBJ2-3; clone size: NA; CDR3 DNA: TGCGCCAGCAGCCAAGACGGACTTTCAGATACGCAGTATTTT; CDR3 protein: CASSQDGLSDTQYF
V gene: TRBV2; D gene: NA; J gene: TRBJ1-5; clone size: NA; CDR3 DNA: TGTGCCAGCAGTGACACACAGCTTTATCAGCCCCAGCATTTT; CDR3 protein: CASSDTQLYQPQHF
V gene: TRBV5-6; D gene: TRBD2; J gene: TRBJ2-1; clone size: few; CDR3 DNA: TGTGCCAGCATCATGGGCCTAGTAGCGGGAGGTTACAATGAGCAGTTCTTC; CDR3 protein: CASIMGLVAGGYNEQFF
V gene: TRBV6-5; D gene: NA; J gene: TRBJ1-2; clone size: NA; CDR3 DNA: TGTGCCAGCAGTCTAACAGTCGACGGCTACACCTTC; CDR3 protein: CASSLTVDGYTF
V gene: TRBV11-3; D gene: NA; J gene: TRBJ1-3; clone size: NA; CDR3 DNA: TGTGCCAGTGAGAAGCGAGTTGGAGGGAACACCATATATTTT; CDR3 protein: CASEKRVGGNTIYF
V gene: TRBV18; D gene: TRBD2; J gene: TRBJ2-5; clone size: NA; CDR3 DNA: TGTGCCAGCTCACCAGAGGCGGGAGAGGGGGAGACCCAGTACTTC; CDR3 protein: CASSPEAGEGETQYF
V gene: TRBV2; D gene: TRBD1; J gene: TRBJ2-1; clone size: NA; CDR3 DNA: TGTGCCAGCAGTCCCCGGACAGGGTGGGACAATGAGCAGTTCTTC; CDR3 protein: CASSPRTGWDNEQFF
V gene: TRBV5-1; D gene: NA; J gene: TRBJ1-1; clone size: NA; CDR3 DNA: TGCGCCAGCCGGACGCCCGGGGGGAGCACTGAAGCTTTCTTT; CDR3 protein: CASRTPGGSTEAFF
V gene: TRBV11-3; D gene: NA; J gene: TRBJ1-1; clone size: few; CDR3 DNA: TGTGCCAGCAGCCGGACTGGTTCCGAAGCTTTCTTT; CDR3 protein: CASSRTGSEAFF
V gene: TRBV29-1; D gene: NA; J gene: TRBJ2-7; clone size: NA; CDR3 DNA: TGCAGCGTTGAAGATCGCGGCGCGGGGTCCTACGAGCAGTACTTC; CDR3 protein: CSVEDRGAGSYEQYF
V gene: TRBV5-1; D gene: NA; J gene: TRBJ2-2; clone size: once; CDR3 DNA: TGCGCCAGCAGCTCAACAGCGGCGGGCACCGGGGAGCTGTTTTTT; CDR3 protein: CASSSTAAGTGELFF
V gene: TRBV7-6; D gene: TRBD1; J gene: TRBJ2-7; clone size: few; CDR3 DNA: TGTGCCAGCAGCTTAGCGGGACAGGGGGAAATCTACGAGCAGTACTTC; CDR3 protein: CASSLAGQGEIYEQYF
V gene: TRBV13; D gene: NA; J gene: TRBJ1-2; clone size: few; CDR3 DNA: TGTGCCAGCAGCCCAGTCAGGGGTCTCGGCTACACCTTC; CDR3 protein: CASSPVRGLGYTF
V gene: TRBV4-3; D gene: NA; J gene: TRBJ2-1; clone size: few; CDR3 DNA: TGCGCCAGCAGCCAAGAGGTTTCCCAGGAGGGCGTAGAGCAGTTCTTC; CDR3 protein: CASSQEVSQEGVEQFF
V gene: TRBV28; D gene: NA; J gene: TRBJ1-2; clone size: NA; CDR3 DNA: TGTGCCAGCATGTGGGGAGACTTCTATGGCTACACCTTC; CDR3 protein: CASMWGDFYGYTF
V gene: TRBV7-2; D gene: NA; J gene: TRBJ1-1; clone size: NA; CDR3 DNA: TGTGCCAGCAGCTTTGGGCGGAACACTGAAGCTTTCTTT; CDR3 protein: CASSFGRNTEAFF
V gene: TRBV5-4; D gene: TRBD1; J gene: TRBJ2-7; clone size: NA; CDR3 DNA: TGTGCCAGCAGCTTCCGGGACAGAGGCGAGCAGTACTTC; CDR3 protein: CASSFRDRGEQYF
V gene: TRBV2; D gene: TRBD1; J gene: TRBJ2-7; clone size: NA; CDR3 DNA: TGTGCCAGGGAAGGACAGGCCTCGGGTGAGCAGTACTTC; CDR3 protein: CAREGQASGEQYF
V gene: TRBV7-6; D gene: NA; J gene: TRBJ1-5; clone size: NA; CDR3 DNA: TGTGCCAGCAGCTTAGAGCAGGGTCAGCCCCAGCATTTT; CDR3 protein: CASSLEQGQPQHF
V gene: TRBV10-3; D gene: NA; J gene: TRBJ2-1; clone size: NA; CDR3 DNA: TGTGCCATCAGTGACGATACGGGGGTTTTTAGACCCAATGAGCAGTTCTTC; CDR3 protein: CAISDDTGVFRPNEQFF
V gene: TRBV5-1; D gene: NA; J gene: TRBJ2-7; clone size: few; CDR3 DNA: TGCGCCAGCAGCCTCGGGACTCTCTACGAGCAGTACTTC; CDR3 protein: CASSLGTLYEQYF
V gene: TRBV7-5; D gene: NA; J gene: TRBJ2-7; clone size: NA; CDR3 DNA: TGTGTCAGAAGCTTATCTTCTGTGACTAGCGGGAGTTATCGGTCCTACGAGCAGTACTTC; CDR3 protein: CVRSLSSVTSGSYRSYEQYF
V gene: TRBV30; D gene: NA; J gene: TRBJ2-5; clone size: NA; CDR3 DNA: TGTGCCTGGAGTGTTCAGTACCAAGAGACCCAGTACTTC; CDR3 protein: CAWSVQYQETQYF
V gene: TRBV18; D gene: NA; J gene: TRBJ2-5; clone size: NA; CDR3 DNA: TGTGCCAGCTCACCACGTCACAGCCAAGAGACCCAGTACTTC; CDR3 protein: CASSPRHSQETQYF
V gene: TRBV7-9; D gene: TRBD1; J gene: TRBJ1-2; clone size: NA; CDR3 DNA: TGTGCCAGCAGCTCCGGCAGGGGGAAAGTTCATGACTATGGCTACACCTTC; CDR3 protein: CASSSGRGKVHDYGYTF
V gene: TRBV27; D gene: NA; J gene: TRBJ2-7; clone size: few; CDR3 DNA: TGTGCCAGCAGAGCGGTCAATCGGAGCTCCTACGAGCAGTACTTC; CDR3 protein: CASRAVNRSSYEQYF
V gene: TRBV28; D gene: TRBD1; J gene: TRBJ2-5; clone size: NA; CDR3 DNA: TGTGCCAGCAGTTTGACAGGGGGAGAGACCCAGTACTTC; CDR3 protein: CASSLTGGETQYF
V gene: TRBV6-5; D gene: NA; J gene: TRBJ2-7; clone size: NA; CDR3 DNA: TGTGCCAGCAGTTACTCGTCCAGCTACGAGCAGTACTTC; CDR3 protein: CASSYSSSYEQYF
V gene: TRBV4-2; D gene: NA; J gene: TRBJ2-1; clone size: NA; CDR3 DNA: TGTGCCAGCAGCCAAGATGGCAGGGAAGGCAAGGGGCAGTTCTTC; CDR3 protein: CASSQDGREGKGQFF
V gene: TRBV28; D gene: TRBD2; J gene: TRBJ2-7; clone size: NA; CDR3 DNA: TGTGCCAGCAGTTTAAACATGTGGGCGGGAGTTACCTACGAGCAGTACTTC; CDR3 protein: CASSLNMWAGVTYEQYF
V gene: TRBV19; D gene: TRBD1; J gene: TRBJ1-4; clone size: NA; CDR3 DNA: TGTGCCAGTAGTACCGGGGACAGGGGGGCGAATGAAAAACTGTTTTTT; CDR3 protein: CASSTGDRGANEKLFF
V gene: TRBV11-3; D gene: NA; J gene: TRBJ2-3; clone size: NA; CDR3 DNA: TGTGCCAGCAATGGGGGCGGAAACACAGATACGCAGTATTTT; CDR3 protein: CASNGGGNTDTQYF
V gene: TRBV12-5; D gene: TRBD2; J gene: TRBJ2-7; clone size: NA; CDR3 DNA: TGTGCTAGTGGTCCCGGGACTAGCGGGAGGGCCACCTACGAGCAGTACTTC; CDR3 protein: CASGPGTSGRATYEQYF
V gene: TRBV25-1; D gene: TRBD2; J gene: TRBJ2-7; clone size: NA; CDR3 DNA: TGTGCCAGCAGTGAGACCCTAGCGGGAGCACGGGAGCAGTACTTC; CDR3 protein: CASSETLAGAREQYF
V gene: TRBV7-2; D gene: NA; J gene: TRBJ2-5; clone size: few; CDR3 DNA: TGTGCCAGCAGCTTCCTAGAGACCCAGTACTTC; CDR3 protein: CASSFLETQYF
V gene: TRBV28; D gene: NA; J gene: TRBJ1-2; clone size: once; CDR3 DNA: TGTGCCAGCAGTTTGAGTGGTAAACTAGGCGGCCACACCTTC; CDR3 protein: CASSLSGKLGGHTF
V gene: TRBV27; D gene: NA; J gene: TRBJ1-5; clone size: NA; CDR3 DNA: TGTGCCAGCAGTTTATCGTCTATCAGCAATCAGCCCCAGCATTTT; CDR3 protein: CASSLSSISNQPQHF
V gene: TRBV5-8; D gene: NA; J gene: TRBJ1-5; clone size: NA; CDR3 DNA: TGTGCCAGCAGCTCCATTAGCAATCAGCCCCAGCATTTT; CDR3 protein: CASSSISNQPQHF
V gene: TRBV28; D gene: TRBD2; J gene: TRBJ2-1; clone size: few; CDR3 DNA: TGTGCCAGCAGTTTGACTAGCGCCCACAATGAGCAGTTCTTC; CDR3 protein: CASSLTSAHNEQFF
V gene: TRBV5-5; D gene: TRBD1; J gene: TRBJ1-2; clone size: NA; CDR3 DNA: TGTGCCAGCAGCGAGCATGGGACAGTCACTAACTATGGCTACACCTTC; CDR3 protein: CASSEHGTVTNYGYTF
V gene: TRBV5-1; D gene: TRBD2; J gene: TRBJ2-5; clone size: NA; CDR3 DNA: TGCGCCAGCAGCTTTGGACTAGCGGGAGGGAATCAAGAGACCCAGTACTTC; CDR3 protein: CASSFGLAGGNQETQYF
V gene: TRBV7-9; D gene: NA; J gene: TRBJ2-1; clone size: NA; CDR3 DNA: TGTGCCAGCAGCTTAGGCGGGCCGGCCTACAATGAGCAGTTCTTC; CDR3 protein: CASSLGGPAYNEQFF